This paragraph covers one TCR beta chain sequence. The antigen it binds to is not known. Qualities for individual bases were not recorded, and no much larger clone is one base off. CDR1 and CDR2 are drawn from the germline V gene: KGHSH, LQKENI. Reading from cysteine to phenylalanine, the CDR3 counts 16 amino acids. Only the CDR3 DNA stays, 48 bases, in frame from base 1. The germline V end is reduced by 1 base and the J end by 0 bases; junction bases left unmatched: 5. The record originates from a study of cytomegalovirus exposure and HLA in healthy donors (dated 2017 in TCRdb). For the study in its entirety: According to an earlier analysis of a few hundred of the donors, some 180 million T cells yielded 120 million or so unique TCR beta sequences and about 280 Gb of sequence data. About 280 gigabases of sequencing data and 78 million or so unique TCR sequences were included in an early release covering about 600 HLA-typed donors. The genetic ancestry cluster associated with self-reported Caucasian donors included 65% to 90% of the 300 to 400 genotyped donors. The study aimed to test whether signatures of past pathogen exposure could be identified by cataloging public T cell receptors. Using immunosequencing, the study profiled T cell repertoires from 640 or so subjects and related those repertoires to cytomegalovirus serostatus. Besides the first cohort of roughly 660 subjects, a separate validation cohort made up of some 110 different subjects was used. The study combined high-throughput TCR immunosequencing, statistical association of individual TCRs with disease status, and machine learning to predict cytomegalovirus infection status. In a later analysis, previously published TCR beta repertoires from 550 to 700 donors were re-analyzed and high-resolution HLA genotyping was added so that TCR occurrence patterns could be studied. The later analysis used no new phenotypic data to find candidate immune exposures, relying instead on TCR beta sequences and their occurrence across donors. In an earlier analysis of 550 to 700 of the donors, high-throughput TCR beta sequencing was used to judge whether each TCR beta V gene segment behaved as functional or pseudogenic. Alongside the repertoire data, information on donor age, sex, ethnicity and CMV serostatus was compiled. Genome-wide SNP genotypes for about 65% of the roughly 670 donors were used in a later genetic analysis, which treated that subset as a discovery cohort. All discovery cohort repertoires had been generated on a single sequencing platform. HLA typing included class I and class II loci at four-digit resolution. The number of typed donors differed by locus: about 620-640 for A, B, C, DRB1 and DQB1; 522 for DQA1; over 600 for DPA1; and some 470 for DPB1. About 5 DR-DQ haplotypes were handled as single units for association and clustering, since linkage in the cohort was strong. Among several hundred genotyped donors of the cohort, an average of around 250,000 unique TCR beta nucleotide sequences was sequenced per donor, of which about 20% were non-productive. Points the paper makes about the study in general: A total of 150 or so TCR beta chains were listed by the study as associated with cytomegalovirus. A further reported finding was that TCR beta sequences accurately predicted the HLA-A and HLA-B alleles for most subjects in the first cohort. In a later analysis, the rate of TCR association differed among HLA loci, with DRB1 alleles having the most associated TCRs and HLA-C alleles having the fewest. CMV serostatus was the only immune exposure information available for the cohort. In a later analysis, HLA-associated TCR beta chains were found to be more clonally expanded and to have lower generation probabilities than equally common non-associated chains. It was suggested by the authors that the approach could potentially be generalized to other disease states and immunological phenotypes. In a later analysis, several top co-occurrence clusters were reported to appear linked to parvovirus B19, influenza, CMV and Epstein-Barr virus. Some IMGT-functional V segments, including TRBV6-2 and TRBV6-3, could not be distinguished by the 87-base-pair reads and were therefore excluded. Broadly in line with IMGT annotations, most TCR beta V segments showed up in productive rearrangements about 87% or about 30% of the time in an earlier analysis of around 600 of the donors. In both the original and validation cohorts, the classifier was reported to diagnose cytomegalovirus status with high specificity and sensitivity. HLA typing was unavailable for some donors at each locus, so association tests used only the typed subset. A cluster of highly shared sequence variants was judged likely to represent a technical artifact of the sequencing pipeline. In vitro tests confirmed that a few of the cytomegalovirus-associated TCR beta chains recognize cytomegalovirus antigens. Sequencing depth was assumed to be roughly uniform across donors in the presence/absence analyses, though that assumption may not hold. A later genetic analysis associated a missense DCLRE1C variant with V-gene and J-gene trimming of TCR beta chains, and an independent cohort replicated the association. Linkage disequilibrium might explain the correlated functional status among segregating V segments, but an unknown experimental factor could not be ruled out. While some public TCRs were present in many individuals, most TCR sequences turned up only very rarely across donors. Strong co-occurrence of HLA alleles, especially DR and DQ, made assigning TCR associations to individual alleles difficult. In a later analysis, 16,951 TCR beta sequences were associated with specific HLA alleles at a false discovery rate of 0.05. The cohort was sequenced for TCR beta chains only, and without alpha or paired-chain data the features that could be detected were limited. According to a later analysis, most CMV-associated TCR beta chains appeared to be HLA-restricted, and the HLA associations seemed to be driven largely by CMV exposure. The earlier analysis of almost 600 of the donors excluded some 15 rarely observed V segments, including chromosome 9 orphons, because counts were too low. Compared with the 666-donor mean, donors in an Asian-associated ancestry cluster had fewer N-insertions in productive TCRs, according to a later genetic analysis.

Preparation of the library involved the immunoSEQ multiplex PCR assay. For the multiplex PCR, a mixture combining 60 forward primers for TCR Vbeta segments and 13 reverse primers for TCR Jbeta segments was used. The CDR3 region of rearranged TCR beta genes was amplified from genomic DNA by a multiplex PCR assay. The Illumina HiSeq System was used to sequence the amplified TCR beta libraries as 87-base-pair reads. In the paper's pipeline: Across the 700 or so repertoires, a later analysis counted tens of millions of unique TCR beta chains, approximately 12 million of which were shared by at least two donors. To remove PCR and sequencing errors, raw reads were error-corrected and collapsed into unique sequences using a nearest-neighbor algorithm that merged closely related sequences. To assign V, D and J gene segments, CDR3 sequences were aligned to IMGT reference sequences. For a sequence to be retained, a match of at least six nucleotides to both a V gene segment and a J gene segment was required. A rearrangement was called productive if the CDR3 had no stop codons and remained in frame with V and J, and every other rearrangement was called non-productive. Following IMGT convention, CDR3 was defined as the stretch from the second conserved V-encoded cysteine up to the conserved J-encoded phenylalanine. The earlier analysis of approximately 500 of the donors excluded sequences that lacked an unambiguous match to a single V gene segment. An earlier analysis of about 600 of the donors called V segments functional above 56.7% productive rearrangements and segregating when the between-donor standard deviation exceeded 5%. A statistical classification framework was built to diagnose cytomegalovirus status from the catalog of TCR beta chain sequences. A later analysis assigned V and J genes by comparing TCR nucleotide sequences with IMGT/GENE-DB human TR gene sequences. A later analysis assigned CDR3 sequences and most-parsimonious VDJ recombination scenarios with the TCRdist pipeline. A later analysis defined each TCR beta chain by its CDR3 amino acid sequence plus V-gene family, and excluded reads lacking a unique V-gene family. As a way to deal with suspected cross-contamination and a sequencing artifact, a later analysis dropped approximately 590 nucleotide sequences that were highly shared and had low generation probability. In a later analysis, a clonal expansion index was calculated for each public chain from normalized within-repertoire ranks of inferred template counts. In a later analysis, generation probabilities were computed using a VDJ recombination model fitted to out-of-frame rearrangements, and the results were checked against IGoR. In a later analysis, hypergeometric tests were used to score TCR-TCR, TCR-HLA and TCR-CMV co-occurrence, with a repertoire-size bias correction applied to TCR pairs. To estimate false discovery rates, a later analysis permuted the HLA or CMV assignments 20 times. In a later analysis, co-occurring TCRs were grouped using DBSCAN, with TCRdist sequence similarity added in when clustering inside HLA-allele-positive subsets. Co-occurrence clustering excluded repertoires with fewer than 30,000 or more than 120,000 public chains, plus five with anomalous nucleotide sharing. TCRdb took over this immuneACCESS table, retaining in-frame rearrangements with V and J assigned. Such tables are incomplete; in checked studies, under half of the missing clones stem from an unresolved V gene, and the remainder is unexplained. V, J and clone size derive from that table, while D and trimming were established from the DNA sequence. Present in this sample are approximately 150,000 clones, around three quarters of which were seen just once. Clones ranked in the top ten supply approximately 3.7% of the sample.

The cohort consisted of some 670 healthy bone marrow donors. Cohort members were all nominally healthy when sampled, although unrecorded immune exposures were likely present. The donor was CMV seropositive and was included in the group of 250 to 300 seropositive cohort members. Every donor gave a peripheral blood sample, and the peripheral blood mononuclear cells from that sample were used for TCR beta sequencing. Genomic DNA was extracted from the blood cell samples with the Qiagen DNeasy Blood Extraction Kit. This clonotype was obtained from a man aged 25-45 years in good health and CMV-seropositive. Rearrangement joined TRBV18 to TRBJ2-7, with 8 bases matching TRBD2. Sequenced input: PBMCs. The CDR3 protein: CASSPRAGGASYEQYF. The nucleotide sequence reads TGTGCCAGCTCACCACGGGCGGGGGGCGCCTCCTACGAGCAGTACTTC.